This is a list of T cell receptor beta chains from one sample in a study of radiotherapy plus CTLA-4 blockade in lung cancer. TCRdb keeps only in-frame clones here, not all; method: immunoSEQ multiplex PCR. Of tens of thousands of clones in the sample, about 77% were seen once. The sample in question was peripheral blood, obtained from a patient treated with radiotherapy plus ipilimumab. These receptors all come from a human donor with non-small cell lung cancer who had stable disease on radiotherapy plus ipilimumab. The CDR3 runs from the conserved cysteine through the conserved F or W. Each record gives: D gene, J gene, V gene, clone size, CDR3 DNA, CDR3 protein. D genes are given only for firm matches. The listing skips clone size in some rows; elsewhere it reads once, few, many or a size class.

>NA|TRBJ1-2|TRBV6-1|NA
TGTGCCAGTAAAACTCGGCGTCTCGGGGAGTATGGCTACACCTTC
CASKTRRLGEYGYTF
>TRBD2|TRBJ2-1|TRBV19|NA
TGTGCCAGTAGAAGCGGGGGGGATAATGAGCAGTTCTTC
CASRSGGDNEQFF
>NA|TRBJ1-1|TRBV7-2|NA
TGTGCCAGCAGCTTGGCGGGACCCGGAATAGGTGAAGCTTTCTTT
CASSLAGPGIGEAFF
>NA|TRBJ1-1|TRBV23-1|NA
TGCGCCAGCAGTCGAGCGACGAACACTGAAGCTTTCTTT
CASSRATNTEAFF
>NA|TRBJ1-6|TRBV30|NA
TGTGCCTGGACGGAGGTTGGGTATTCACCCCTCCACTTT
CAWTEVGYSPLHF
>NA|TRBJ2-6|TRBV19|NA
TGTGCCAGTAGTATCAACTTTGCCGGGTCTGGGGCCAACGTCCTGACTTTC
CASSINFAGSGANVLTF
>NA|TRBJ1-1|TRBV6-4|NA
TGTGCCAGCAGTGAAAAAGGAGGGACTGAAGCTTTCTTT
CASSEKGGTEAFF
>NA|TRBJ2-7|TRBV10-2|once
TGCGCCAGCAGTGAACTCCGGTTGGACTCCTACGAGCAGTACTTC
CASSELRLDSYEQYF
>NA|TRBJ2-7|TRBV11-3|NA
TGTGCCAGCAGGGACAGCTCCTACGAGCAGTACTTC
CASRDSSYEQYF
>TRBD1|TRBJ2-5|TRBV23-1|NA
TGCGCCAGCAGTCTGGGCAGGGGGCTTCGGGAGACCCAGTACTTC
CASSLGRGLRETQYF
>NA|TRBJ2-5|TRBV7-2|NA
TGTGCCAGCAACGCTATGGCGGGCCAAGAGACCCAGTACTTC
CASNAMAGQETQYF
>TRBD1|TRBJ1-6|TRBV7-9|NA
TGTGCCAGCAGTCTCCGGGACAGGGGTTCACCCCTCCACTTT
CASSLRDRGSPLHF
>NA|TRBJ1-1|TRBV5-1|NA
TGCGCCAGCAGCTTCCGTGTTGGTGGGAGCACTGAAGCTTTCTTT
CASSFRVGGSTEAFF
>NA|TRBJ2-2|TRBV15|few
TGTGCCACCACCGCACTCACCTCAGCGGGGGAGCTGTTTTTT
CATTALTSAGELFF
>NA|TRBJ1-1|TRBV7-3|NA
TGTGCCAGCAGCGAACAGGGTAACACTGAAGCTTTCTTT
CASSEQGNTEAFF
>NA|TRBJ2-5|TRBV18|NA
TGTGCCAGCTCACCTCGGGTCTCCGACGGGGAGACCCAGTACTTC
CASSPRVSDGETQYF
>NA|TRBJ2-7|TRBV5-1|NA
TGCGCCAGCAGCTTGGCCACAAATCTCTACGAGCAGTACTTC
CASSLATNLYEQYF
>TRBD2|TRBJ2-2|TRBV7-2|few
TGTGCCAGCAGCTTCCTAGCGGTGAACACCGGGGAGCTGTTTTTT
CASSFLAVNTGELFF
>TRBD1|TRBJ1-2|TRBV18|NA
TGTGCCAGCTCACCCGACAGGGCTGGCTACACCTTC
CASSPDRAGYTF
>NA|TRBJ1-1|TRBV29-1|few
TGCAGCGGCCTCCCCTCGTGGGCCCTGAACACTGAAGCTTTCTTT
CSGLPSWALNTEAFF
>TRBD1|TRBJ2-3|TRBV29-1|NA
TGCAGCGTTGAAGGGACAGGGGGCAGAGATACGCAGTATTTT
CSVEGTGGRDTQYF
>TRBD2|TRBJ2-5|TRBV7-2|few
TGTGCCAGCAGCTTAGCATCCAGCGGGGGGCAAGAGACCCAGTACTTC
CASSLASSGGQETQYF
>NA|TRBJ1-5|TRBV30|NA
TGTGCCTGGAGTGTCCGTAGGCCAGGGTCCAATCAGCCCCAGCATTTT
CAWSVRRPGSNQPQHF
>NA|TRBJ1-4|TRBV7-2|NA
TGTGCCAGCAGCTCGAACAGCGGGTATGAAAAACTGTTTTTT
CASSSNSGYEKLFF
>NA|TRBJ2-3|TRBV2|NA
TGTGCCAGCAGTGTCAGGGTCGCAGATACGCAGTATTTT
CASSVRVADTQYF
>NA|TRBJ1-6|TRBV25-1|NA
TGTGCCAGCAGTACCCTCAGGGTTGACTCACCCCTCCACTTT
CASSTLRVDSPLHF
>NA|TRBJ1-4|TRBV5-8|NA
TGTGCCAGCAGCTTTCGAGACGGGGCAACTAATGAAAAACTGTTTTTT
CASSFRDGATNEKLFF
>NA|TRBJ1-3|TRBV14|NA
TGTGCCAGCAGCCCCAAGGGGGTAACCATATATTTT
CASSPKGVTIYF
>TRBD1|TRBJ2-5|TRBV5-1|NA
TGCGCCAGCAGCTTGGGGACAGGGAAGGGCAAAGAGACCCAGTACTTC
CASSLGTGKGKETQYF
>NA|TRBJ1-6|TRBV2|NA
TGTGCCAGCAGTGAATCCGGACAGCAGAATTCACCCCTCCACTTT
CASSESGQQNSPLHF
>TRBD1|TRBJ2-1|TRBV11-3|medium-sized
TGTGCCAGCAGCTTGGACAGGGCCGATGAGCAGTTCTTC
CASSLDRADEQFF
>TRBD1|TRBJ1-6|TRBV5-6|NA
TGTGCCAGCAGCATTTCGACAGGGGCCTATAATTCACCCCTCCACTTT
CASSISTGAYNSPLHF
>TRBD1|TRBJ2-1|TRBV11-2|NA
TGTGCCAGCAGCTCCGGACAGGAGCGAGGCAATGAGCAGTTCTTC
CASSSGQERGNEQFF
>TRBD2|TRBJ2-5|TRBV9|NA
TGTGCCAGCAGCCCCCGGACTAGCGGGGGGTACTACCAAGAGACCCAGTACTTC
CASSPRTSGGYYQETQYF
>TRBD1|TRBJ1-6|TRBV5-5|NA
TGTGCCAGCAGCACCCCCGACAGGGGGATTAATTCACCCCTCCACTTT
CASSTPDRGINSPLHF
>TRBD2|TRBJ2-1|TRBV5-1|NA
TGCGCCAGCAGCTTGGAAGGCGGGGGATACAATGAGCAGTTCTTC
CASSLEGGGYNEQFF
>NA|TRBJ2-5|TRBV5-5|NA
TGTGCCAGCAGCTCTACAGGGCGGGAGACCCAGTACTTC
CASSSTGRETQYF
>TRBD2|TRBJ2-3|TRBV18|NA
TGTGCCAGCTCACCCCAAAGACTAGCGGGAAGCACAGATACGCAGTATTTT
CASSPQRLAGSTDTQYF
>NA|TRBJ2-7|TRBV7-6|NA
TGTGCCAGCAGCCGAGGAGGTGACAACCGCGGCGAGCAGTACTTC
CASSRGGDNRGEQYF
>TRBD1|TRBJ1-2|TRBV7-8|NA
TGTGCCAGCAGCCGCCGGGACAGAGGGCACTATGGCTACACCTTC
CASSRRDRGHYGYTF
>NA|TRBJ1-2|TRBV28|NA
TGTGCCAGCGGCACACCCGGTCGCGGTGGCTACACCTTC
CASGTPGRGGYTF
>NA|TRBJ1-1|TRBV7-6|NA
TGTGCCAGCAGCTTAGCCGTTAGCGGCACTGAAGCTTTCTTT
CASSLAVSGTEAFF
>NA|TRBJ1-4|TRBV5-1|NA
TGCGCCAGCAGCTGGGCAGCCTCAACTAATGAAAAACTGTTTTTT
CASSWAASTNEKLFF
>TRBD1|TRBJ1-1|TRBV5-6|NA
TGTGCCAGCAGCTTAAGACAGGGGGCTTTTCCAAACACTGAAGCTTTCTTT
CASSLRQGAFPNTEAFF
>NA|TRBJ2-2|TRBV5-5|few
TGTGCCAGCAGCTTGGAAGTTACTAACACCGGGGAGCTGTTTTTT
CASSLEVTNTGELFF
>TRBD2|TRBJ2-1|TRBV18|NA
TGTGCCAGCTCACCCTCGAGGACTAGCAGTTTCGTCGATGAGCAGTTCTTC
CASSPSRTSSFVDEQFF
>TRBD1|TRBJ2-3|TRBV6-5|few
TGTGCCAGCAGTCCCCGGACAGGCAAACGGTATACGCAGTATTTT
CASSPRTGKRYTQYF
>NA|TRBJ1-1|TRBV7-2|NA
TGTGCCAGCAGCTTCGCCAGGAACACTGAAGCTTTCTTT
CASSFARNTEAFF
>TRBD1|TRBJ1-5|TRBV19|NA
TGTGCCAGTAGTATCACAGGGGGCGGCAATCAGCCCCAGCATTTT
CASSITGGGNQPQHF
>NA|TRBJ2-7|TRBV20-1|NA
TGCAGTGCTAGGGGCAGGGACGAGCAGTACTTC
CSARGRDEQYF